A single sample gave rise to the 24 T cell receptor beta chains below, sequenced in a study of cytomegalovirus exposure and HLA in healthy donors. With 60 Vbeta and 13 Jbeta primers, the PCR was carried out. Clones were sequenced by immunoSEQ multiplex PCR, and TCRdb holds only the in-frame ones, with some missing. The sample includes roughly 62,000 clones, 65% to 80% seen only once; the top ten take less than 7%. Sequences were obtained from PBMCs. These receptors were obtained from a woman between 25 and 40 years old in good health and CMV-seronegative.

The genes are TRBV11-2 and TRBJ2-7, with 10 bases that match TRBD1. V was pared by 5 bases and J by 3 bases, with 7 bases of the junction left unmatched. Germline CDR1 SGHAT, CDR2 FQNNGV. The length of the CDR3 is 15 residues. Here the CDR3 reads CASSPGTGDLYEQYF. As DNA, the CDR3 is TGTGCCAGCAGCCCCGGGACAGGGGACCTCTACGAGCAGTACTTC.

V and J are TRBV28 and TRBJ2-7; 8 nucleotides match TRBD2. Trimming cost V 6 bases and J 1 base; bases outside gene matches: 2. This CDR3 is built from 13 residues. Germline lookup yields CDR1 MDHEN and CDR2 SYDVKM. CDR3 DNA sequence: TGTGCCAGCAGGACGGGAGGGTCCTACGAGCAGTACTTC. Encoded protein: CASRTGGSYEQYF.

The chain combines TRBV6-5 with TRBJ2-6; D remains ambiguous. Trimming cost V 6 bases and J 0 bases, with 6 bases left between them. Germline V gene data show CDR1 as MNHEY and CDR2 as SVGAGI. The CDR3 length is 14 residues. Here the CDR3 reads CASRQNSGANVLTF. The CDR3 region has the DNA TGTGCCAGCAGACAAAACTCTGGGGCCAACGTCCTGACTTTC.

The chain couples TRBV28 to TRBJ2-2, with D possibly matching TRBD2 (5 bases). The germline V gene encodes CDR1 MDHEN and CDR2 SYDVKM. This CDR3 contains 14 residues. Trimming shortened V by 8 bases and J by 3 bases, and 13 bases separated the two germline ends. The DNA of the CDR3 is TGTGCCAGCCAAGGTGGGCGGGACACCGGGGAGCTGTTTTTT. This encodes CASQGGRDTGELFF.

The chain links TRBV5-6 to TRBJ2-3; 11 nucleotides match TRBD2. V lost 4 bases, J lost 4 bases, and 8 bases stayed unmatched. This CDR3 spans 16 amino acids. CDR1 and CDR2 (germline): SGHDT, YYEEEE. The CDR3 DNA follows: TGTGCCAGCAGCCATTCACTAGCGGGAGTATCAGATACGCAGTATTTT. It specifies CASSHSLAGVSDTQYF.

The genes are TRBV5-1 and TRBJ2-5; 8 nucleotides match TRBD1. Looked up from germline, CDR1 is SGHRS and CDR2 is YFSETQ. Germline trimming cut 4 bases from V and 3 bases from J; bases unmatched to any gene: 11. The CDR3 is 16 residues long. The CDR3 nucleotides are TGCGCCAGCAGCCCTCGGACAGGGCTTAATAAAGAGACCCAGTACTTC. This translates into CASSPRTGLNKETQYF.

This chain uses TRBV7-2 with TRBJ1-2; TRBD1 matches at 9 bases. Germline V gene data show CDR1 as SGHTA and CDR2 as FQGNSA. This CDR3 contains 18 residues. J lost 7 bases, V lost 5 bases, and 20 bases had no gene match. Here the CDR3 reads CASSRKVGLGQGFFGYTF. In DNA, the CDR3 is TGTGCCAGCAGCCGAAAGGTGGGGCTGGGACAGGGTTTTTTTGGCTACACCTTC.

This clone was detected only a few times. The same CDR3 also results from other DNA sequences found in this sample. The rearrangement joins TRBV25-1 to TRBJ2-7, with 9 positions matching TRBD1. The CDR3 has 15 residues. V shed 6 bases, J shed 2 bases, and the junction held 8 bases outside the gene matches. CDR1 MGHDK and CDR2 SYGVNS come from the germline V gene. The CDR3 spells CASSPGQGSAYEQYF. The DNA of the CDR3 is TGTGCCAGCAGCCCCGGACAGGGGTCGGCCTACGAGCAGTACTTC.

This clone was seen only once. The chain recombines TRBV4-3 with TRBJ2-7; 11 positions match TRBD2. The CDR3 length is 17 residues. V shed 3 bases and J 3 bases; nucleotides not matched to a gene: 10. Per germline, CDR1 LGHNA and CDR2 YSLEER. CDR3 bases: TGCGCCAGCAGCCAGAGAGAGTGCGGGACTAGCGGCTACGAGCAGTACGTC. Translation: CASSQRECGTSGYEQYV.

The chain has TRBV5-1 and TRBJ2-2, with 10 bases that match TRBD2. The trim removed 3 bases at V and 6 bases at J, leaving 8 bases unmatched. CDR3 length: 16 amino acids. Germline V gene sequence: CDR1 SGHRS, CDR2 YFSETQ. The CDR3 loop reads CASSSGGTSVAGELFF. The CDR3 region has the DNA TGCGCCAGCAGCTCTGGCGGGACTAGCGTCGCCGGGGAGCTGTTTTTT.

In nucleotides, the CDR3 is TGCGCCAGCAGCCACAGCCGGGACAGGGACTACGAGCAGTACTTC. This translates into CASSHSRDRDYEQYF. The rearrangement uses TRBV4-1 and TRBJ2-7, with TRBD1 identical over 9 bases. From germline, CDR1 is MGHRA and CDR2 YSYEKL. The CDR3 runs to 15 residues. The V segment lost 3 bases and the J segment 3 bases; nucleotides outside the gene matches: 6.

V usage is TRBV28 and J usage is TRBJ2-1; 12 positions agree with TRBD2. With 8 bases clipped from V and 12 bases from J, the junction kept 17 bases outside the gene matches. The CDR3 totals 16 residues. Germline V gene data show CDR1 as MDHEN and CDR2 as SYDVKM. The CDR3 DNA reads TGTGCCAGCGGTGGACTAGCGGGACCCCACCTCGGGGTGCAGTTCTTC. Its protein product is CASGGLAGPHLGVQFF. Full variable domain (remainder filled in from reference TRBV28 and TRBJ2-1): DVKVTQSSRYLVKRTGEKVFLECVQDMDHENMFWYRQDPGLGLRLIYFSYDVKMKEKGDIPEGYSVSREKKERFSLILESASTNQTSMYLCASGGLAGPHLGVQFFGPGTRLTVL.

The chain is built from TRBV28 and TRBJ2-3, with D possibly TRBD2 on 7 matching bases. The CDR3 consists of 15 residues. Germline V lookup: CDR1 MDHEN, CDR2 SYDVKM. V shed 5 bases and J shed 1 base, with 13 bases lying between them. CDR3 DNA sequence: TGTGCCAGCAGTAGGGGGGGAACCGGCACAGATACGCAGTATTTT. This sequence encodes CASSRGGTGTDTQYF.

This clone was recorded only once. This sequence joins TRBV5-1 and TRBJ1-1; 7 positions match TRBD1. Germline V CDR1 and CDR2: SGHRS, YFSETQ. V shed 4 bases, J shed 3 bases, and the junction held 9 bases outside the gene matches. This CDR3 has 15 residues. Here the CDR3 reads CASSLSTGDYTEAFF. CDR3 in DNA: TGCGCCAGCAGCCTGTCAACAGGGGACTACACTGAAGCTTTCTTT.

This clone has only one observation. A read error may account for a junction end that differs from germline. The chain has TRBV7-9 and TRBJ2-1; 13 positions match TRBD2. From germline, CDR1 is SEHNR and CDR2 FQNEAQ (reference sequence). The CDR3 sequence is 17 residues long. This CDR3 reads CSSSLGTSGDSYNEQFF. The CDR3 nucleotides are TGTTCCAGCAGCTTAGGGACTAGCGGGGACTCCTACAATGAGCAGTTCTTC.

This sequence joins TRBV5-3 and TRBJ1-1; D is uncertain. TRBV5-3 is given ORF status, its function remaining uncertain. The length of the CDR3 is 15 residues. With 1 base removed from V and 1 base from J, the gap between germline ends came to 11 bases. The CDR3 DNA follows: TGTGCCAGAAGCTTGACGGGGTCGGCGAACACTGAAGCTTTCTTT. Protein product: CARSLTGSANTEAFF.

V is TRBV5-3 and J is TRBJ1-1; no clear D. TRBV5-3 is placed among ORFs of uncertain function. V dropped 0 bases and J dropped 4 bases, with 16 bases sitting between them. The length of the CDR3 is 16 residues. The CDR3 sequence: CARSLVGSGRTTEAFF. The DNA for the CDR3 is TGTGCCAGAAGCTTGGTGGGTTCGGGTAGAACCACTGAAGCTTTCTTT.

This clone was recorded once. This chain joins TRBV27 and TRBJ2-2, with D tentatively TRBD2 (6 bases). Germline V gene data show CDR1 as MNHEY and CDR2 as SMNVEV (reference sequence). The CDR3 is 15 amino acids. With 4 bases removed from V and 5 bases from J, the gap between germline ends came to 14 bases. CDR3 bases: TGTGCCAGCAGTTGGGACTCGCCTTCTACCGGGGAGCTGTTTTTT. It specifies CASSWDSPSTGELFF.

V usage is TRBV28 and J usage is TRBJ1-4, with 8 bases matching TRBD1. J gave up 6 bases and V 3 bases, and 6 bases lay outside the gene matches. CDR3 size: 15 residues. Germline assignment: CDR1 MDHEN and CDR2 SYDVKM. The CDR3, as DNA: TGTGCCAGCAGTTTTCAGGACAGGGCTGATGAAAAACTGTTTTTT. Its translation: CASSFQDRADEKLFF.

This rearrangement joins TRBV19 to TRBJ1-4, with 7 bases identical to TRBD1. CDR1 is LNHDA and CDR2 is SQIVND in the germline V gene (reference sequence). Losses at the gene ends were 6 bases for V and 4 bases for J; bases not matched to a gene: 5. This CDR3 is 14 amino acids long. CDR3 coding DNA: TGTGCCAGTAGCCTGGGACAGCTTAATGAAAAACTGTTTTTT. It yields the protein CASSLGQLNEKLFF. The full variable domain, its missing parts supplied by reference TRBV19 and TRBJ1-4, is DGGITQSPKYLFRKEGQNVTLSCEQNLNHDAMYWYRQDPGQGLRLIYYSQIVNDFQKGDIAEGYSVSREKKESFPLTVTSAQKNPTAFYLCASSLGQLNEKLFFGSGTQLSVL.

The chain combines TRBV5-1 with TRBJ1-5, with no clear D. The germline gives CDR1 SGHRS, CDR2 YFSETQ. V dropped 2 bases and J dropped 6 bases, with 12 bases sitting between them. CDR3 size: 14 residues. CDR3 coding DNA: TGCGCCAGCAGCTTAACAGCCCTCGGTCAGCCCCAGCATTTT. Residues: CASSLTALGQPQHF.

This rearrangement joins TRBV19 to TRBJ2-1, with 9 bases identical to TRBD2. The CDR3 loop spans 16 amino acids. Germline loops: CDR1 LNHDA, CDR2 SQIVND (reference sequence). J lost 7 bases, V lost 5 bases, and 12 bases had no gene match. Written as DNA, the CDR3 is TGTGCCAGTAGTTTCACTAGCGGGCAATCTTGGAATGAGCAGTTCTTC. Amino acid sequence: CASSFTSGQSWNEQFF.

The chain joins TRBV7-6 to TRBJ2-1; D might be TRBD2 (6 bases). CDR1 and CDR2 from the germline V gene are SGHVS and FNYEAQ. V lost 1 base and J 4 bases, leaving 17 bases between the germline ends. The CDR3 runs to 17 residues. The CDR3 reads CASSLEVVAARYNEQFF. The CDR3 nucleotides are TGTGCCAGCAGCTTAGAGGTAGTAGCGGCCCGATACAATGAGCAGTTCTTC.

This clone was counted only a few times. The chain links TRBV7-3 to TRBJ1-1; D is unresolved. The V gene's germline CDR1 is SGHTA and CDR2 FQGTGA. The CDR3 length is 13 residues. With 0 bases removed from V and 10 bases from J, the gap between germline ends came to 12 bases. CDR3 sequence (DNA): TGTGCCAGCAGCTTAACGTCGGGGTCGGGAGCTTTCTTT. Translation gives CASSLTSGSGAFF. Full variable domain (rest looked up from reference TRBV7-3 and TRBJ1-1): GAGVSQTPSNKVTEKGKYVELRCDPISGHTALYWYRQSLGQGPEFLIYFQGTGAADDSGLPNDRFFAVRPEGSVSTLKIQRTERGDSAVYLCASSLTSGSGAFFGQGTRLTVV.